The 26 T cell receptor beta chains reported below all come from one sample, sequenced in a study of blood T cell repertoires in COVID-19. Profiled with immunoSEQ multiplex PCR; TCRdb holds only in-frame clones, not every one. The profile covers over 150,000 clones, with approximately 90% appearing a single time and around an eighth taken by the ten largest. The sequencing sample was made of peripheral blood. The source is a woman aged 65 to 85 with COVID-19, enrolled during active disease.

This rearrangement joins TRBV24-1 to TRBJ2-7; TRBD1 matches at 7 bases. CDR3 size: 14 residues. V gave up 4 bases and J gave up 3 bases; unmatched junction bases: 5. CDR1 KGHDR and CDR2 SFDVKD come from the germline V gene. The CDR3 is CATSDVRDSYEQYF. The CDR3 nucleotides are TGTGCCACCAGTGACGTCCGGGACAGCTACGAGCAGTACTTC.

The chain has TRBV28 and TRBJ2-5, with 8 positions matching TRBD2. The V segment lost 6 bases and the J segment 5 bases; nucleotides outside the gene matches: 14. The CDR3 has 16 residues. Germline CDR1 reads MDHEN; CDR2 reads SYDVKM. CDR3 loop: CASRDPTSAGGETQYF. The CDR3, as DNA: TGTGCCAGCAGAGATCCGACTAGCGCTGGCGGGGAGACCCAGTACTTC. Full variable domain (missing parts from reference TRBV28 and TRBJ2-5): DVKVTQSSRYLVKRTGEKVFLECVQDMDHENMFWYRQDPGLGLRLIYFSYDVKMKEKGDIPEGYSVSREKKERFSLILESASTNQTSMYLCASRDPTSAGGETQYFGPGTRLLVL.

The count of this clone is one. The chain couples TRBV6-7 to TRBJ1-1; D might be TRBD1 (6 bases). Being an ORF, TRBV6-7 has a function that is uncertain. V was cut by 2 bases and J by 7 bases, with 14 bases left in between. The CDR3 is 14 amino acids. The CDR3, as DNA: TGTGCCAGCAGTTACCCTTTCCGGGACAATGAAGCTTTCTTT. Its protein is CASSYPFRDNEAFF.

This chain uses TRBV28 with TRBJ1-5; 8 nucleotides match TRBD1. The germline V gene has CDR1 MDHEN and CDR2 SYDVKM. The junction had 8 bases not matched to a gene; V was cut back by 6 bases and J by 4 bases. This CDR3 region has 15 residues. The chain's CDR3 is CASRKLTGENQPQHF. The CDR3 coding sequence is TGTGCCAGCAGAAAATTGACAGGGGAGAATCAGCCCCAGCATTTT. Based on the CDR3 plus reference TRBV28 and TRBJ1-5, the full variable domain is DVKVTQSSRYLVKRTGEKVFLECVQDMDHENMFWYRQDPGLGLRLIYFSYDVKMKEKGDIPEGYSVSREKKERFSLILESASTNQTSMYLCASRKLTGENQPQHFGDGTRLSIL.

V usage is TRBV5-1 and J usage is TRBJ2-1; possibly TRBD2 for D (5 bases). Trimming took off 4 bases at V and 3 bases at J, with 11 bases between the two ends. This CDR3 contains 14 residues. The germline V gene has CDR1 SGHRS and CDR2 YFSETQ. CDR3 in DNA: TGCGCCAGCAGCCTGGGAGAACTCTACAATGAGCAGTTCTTC. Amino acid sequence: CASSLGELYNEQFF.

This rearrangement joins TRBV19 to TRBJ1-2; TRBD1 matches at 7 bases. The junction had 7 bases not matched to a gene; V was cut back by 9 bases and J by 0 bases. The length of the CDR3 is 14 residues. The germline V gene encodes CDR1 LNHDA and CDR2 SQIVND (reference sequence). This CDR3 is CASKIQGSNYGYTF. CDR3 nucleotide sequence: TGTGCCAGCAAAATACAGGGGTCTAACTATGGCTACACCTTC.

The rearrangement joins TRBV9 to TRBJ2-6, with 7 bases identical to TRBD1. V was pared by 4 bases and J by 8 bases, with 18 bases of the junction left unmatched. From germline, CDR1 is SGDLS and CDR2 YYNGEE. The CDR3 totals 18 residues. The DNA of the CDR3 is TGTGCCAGCAGCCTCACCCTATTACAGGGGACGGCGTCCAACGTCCTGACTTTC. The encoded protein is CASSLTLLQGTASNVLTF. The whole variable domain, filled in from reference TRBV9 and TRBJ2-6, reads DSGVTQTPKHLITATGQRVTLRCSPRSGDLSVYWYQQSLDQGLQFLIQYYNGEERAKGNILERFSAQQFPDLHSELNLSSLELGDSALYFCASSLTLLQGTASNVLTFGAGSRLTVL.

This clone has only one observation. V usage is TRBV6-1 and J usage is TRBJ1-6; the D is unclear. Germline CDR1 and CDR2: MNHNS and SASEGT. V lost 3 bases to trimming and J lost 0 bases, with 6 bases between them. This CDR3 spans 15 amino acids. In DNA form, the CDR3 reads TGTGCCAGCAGTGACATTCCCTCCTATAATTCACCCCTCCACTTT. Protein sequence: CASSDIPSYNSPLHF.

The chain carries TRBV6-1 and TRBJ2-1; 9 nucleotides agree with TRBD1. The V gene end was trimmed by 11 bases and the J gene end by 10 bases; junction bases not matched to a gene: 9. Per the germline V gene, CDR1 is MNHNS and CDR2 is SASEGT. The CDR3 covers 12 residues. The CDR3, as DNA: TGTGCCGTCCGGGACAGGGTCCGGGAGCAGTTCTTC. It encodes CAVRDRVREQFF.

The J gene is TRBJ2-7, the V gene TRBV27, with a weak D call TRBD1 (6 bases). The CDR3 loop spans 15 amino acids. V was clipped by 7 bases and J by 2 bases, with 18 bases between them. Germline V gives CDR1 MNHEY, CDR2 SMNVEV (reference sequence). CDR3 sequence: CASIKEAGATYEQYF. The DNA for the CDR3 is TGTGCCAGCATCAAAGAGGCAGGGGCGACCTACGAGCAGTACTTC.

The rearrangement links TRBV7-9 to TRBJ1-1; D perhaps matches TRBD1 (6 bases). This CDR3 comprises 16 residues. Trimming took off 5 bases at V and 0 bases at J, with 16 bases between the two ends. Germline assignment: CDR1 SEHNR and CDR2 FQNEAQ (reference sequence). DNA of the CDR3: TGTGCCAGCAGCGCCACCGGGACATATATGAACACTGAAGCTTTCTTT. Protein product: CASSATGTYMNTEAFF. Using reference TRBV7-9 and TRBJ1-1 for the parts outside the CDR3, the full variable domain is DTGVSQNPRHKITKRGQNVTFRCDPISEHNRLYWYRQTLGQGPEFLTYFQNEAQLEKSRLLSDRFSAERPKGSFSTLEIQRTEQGDSAMYLCASSATGTYMNTEAFFGQGTRLTVV.

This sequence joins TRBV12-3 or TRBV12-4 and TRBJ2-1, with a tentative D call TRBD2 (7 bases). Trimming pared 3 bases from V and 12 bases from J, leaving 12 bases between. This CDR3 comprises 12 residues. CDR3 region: CASSFGGPRQFF. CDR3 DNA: TGTGCCAGCAGTTTCGGGGGGCCCAGGCAGTTCTTC.

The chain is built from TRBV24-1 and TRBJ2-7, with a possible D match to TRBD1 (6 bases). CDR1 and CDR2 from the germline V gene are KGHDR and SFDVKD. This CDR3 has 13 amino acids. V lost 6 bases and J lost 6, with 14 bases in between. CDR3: CATSRDTFGEQYF. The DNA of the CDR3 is TGTGCCACCAGTAGGGACACTTTTGGCGAGCAGTACTTC.

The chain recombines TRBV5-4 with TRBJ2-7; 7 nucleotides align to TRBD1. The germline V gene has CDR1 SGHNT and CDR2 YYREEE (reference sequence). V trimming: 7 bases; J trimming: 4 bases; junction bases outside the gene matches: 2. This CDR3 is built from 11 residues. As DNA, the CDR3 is TGTGCCAGCGGGGACAGTTACGAGCAGTACTTC. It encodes CASGDSYEQYF.

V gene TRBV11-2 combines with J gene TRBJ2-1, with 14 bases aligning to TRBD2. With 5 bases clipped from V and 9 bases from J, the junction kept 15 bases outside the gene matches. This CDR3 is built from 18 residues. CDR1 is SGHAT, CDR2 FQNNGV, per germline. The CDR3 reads CASSRLAGGPGQHFEQFF. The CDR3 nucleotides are TGTGCCAGCAGCAGACTAGCGGGAGGGCCGGGGCAGCATTTTGAGCAGTTCTTC.

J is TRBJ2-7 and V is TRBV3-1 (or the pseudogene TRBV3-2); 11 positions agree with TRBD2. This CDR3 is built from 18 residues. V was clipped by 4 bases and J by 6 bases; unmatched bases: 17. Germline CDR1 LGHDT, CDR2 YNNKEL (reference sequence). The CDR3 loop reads CASSRNSIAGGPGTEQYF. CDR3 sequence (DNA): TGTGCCAGCAGCCGGAATTCAATAGCGGGAGGGCCGGGAACCGAGCAGTACTTC.

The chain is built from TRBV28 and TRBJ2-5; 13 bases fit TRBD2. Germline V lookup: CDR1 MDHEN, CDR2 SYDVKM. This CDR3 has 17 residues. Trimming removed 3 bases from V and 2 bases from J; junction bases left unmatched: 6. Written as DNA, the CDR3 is TGTGCCAGCAGTTTCATCCCGGGACTAGCGGGGCAAGAGACCCAGTACTTC. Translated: CASSFIPGLAGQETQYF.

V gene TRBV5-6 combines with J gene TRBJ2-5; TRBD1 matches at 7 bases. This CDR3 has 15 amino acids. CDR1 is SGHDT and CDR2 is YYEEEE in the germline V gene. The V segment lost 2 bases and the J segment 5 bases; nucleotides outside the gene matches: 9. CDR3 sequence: CASSFYGARGETQYF. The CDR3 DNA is TGTGCCAGCAGCTTTTACGGGGCCAGGGGGGAGACCCAGTACTTC.

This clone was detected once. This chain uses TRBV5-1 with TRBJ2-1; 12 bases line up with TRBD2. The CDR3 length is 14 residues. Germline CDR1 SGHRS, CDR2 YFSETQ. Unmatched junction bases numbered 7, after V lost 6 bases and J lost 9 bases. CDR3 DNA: TGCGCCAGCACGGTGGAACTAGCGGGAGGTGAGCAGTTCTTC. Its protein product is CASTVELAGGEQFF. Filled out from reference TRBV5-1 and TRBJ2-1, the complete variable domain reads KAGVTQTPRYLIKTRGQQVTLSCSPISGHRSVSWYQQTPGQGLQFLFEYFSETQRNKGNFPGRFSGRQFSNSRSEMNVSTLELGDSALYLCASTVELAGGEQFFGPGTRLTVL.

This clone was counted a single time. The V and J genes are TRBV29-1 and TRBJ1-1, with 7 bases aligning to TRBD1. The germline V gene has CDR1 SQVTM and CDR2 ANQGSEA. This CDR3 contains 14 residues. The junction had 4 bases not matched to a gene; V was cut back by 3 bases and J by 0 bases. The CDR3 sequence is CSVDRQGLNTEAFF. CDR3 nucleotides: TGCAGCGTTGATAGACAGGGCTTGAACACTGAAGCTTTCTTT. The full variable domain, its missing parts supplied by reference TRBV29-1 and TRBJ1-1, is SAVISQKPSRDICQRGTSLTIQCQVDSQVTMMFWYRQQPGQSLTLIATANQGSEATYESGFVIDKFPISRPNLTFSTLTVSNMSPEDSSIYLCSVDRQGLNTEAFFGQGTRLTVV.

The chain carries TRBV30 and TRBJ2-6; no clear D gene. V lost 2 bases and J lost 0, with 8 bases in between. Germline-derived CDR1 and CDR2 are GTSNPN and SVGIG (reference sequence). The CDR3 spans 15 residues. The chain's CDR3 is CAWSIESSGANVLTF. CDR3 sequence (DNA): TGTGCCTGGAGTATAGAGAGCTCTGGGGCCAACGTCCTGACTTTC.

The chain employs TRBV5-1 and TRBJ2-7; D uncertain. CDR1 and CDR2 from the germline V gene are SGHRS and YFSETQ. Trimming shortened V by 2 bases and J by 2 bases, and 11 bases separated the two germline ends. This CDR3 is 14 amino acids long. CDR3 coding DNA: TGCGCCAGCAGCTTCCGGGTCGACGCCTACGAGCAGTACTTC. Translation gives CASSFRVDAYEQYF.

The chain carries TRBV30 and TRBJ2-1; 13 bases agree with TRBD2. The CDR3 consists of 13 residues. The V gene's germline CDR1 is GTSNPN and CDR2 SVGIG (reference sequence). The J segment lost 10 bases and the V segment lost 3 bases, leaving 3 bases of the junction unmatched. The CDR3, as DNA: TGTGCCTGGAGGACTAGCGGGAGGTCGGAGCAGTTCTTC. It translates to CAWRTSGRSEQFF.

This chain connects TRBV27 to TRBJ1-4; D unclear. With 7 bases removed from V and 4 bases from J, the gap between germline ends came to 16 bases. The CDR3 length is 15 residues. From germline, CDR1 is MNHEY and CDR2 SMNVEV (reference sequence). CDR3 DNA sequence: TGTGCCAGCACGGAAATCGGGAGGAGTAATGAAAAACTGTTTTTT. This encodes CASTEIGRSNEKLFF.

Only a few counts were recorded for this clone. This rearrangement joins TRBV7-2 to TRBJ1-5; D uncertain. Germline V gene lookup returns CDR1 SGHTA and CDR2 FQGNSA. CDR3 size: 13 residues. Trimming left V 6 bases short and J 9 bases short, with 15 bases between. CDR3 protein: CASSLDSSRPQHF. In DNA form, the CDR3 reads TGTGCCAGCAGTCTTGACTCTTCTCGGCCCCAGCATTTT.

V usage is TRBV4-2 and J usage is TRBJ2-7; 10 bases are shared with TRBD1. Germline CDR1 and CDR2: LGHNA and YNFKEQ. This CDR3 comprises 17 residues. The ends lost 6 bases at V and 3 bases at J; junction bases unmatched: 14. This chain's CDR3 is CASRYDTTGGTFYEQYF. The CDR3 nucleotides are TGTGCCAGCAGATACGATACGACAGGGGGCACTTTCTACGAGCAGTACTTC.